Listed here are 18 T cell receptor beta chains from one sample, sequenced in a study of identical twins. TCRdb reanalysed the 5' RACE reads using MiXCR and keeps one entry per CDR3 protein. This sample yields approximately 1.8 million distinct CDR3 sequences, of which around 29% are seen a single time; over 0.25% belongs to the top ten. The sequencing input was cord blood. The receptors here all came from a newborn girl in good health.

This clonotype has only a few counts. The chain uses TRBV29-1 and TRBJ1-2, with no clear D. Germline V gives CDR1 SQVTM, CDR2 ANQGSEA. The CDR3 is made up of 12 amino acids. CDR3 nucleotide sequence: TGCCTCATTTTCCGCTCACCCTATGGCTACACCTTC. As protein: CLIFRSPYGYTF.

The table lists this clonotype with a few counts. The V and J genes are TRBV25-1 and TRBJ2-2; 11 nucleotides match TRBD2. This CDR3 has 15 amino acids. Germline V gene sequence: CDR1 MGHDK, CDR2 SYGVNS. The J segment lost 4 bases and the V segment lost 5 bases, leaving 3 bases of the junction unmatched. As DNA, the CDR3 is TGTGCCAGCAGTTCGGGACTAGCGGTCACCGGGGAGCTGTTTTTT. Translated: CASSSGLAVTGELFF.

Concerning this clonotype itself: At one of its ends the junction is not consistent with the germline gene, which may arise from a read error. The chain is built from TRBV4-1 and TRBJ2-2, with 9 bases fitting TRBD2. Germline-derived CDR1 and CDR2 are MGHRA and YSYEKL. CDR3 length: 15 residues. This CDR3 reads CASSQGLAGSGELFF. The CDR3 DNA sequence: TGTGCCAGCAGCCAAGGGCTAGCGGGGTCCGGGGAGCTGTTTTTT.

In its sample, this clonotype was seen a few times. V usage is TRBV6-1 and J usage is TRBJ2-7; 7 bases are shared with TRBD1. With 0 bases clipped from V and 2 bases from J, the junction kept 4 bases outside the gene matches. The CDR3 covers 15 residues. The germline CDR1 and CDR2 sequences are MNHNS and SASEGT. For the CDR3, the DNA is TGTGCCAGCAGTGAAGCGCGGACAGGCGCCTACGAGCAGTACTTC. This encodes CASSEARTGAYEQYF.

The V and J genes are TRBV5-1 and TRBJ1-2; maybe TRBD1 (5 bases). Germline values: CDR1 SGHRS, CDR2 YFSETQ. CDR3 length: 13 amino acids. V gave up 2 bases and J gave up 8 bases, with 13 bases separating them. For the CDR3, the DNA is TGCGCCAGCAGCTTTTCGGGGACGACCGGCTACACCTTC. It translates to CASSFSGTTGYTF.

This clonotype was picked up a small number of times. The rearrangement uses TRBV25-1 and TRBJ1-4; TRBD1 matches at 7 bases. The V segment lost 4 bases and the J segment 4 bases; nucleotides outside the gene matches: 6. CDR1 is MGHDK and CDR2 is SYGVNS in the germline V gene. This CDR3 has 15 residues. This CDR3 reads CASSGTGAHNEKLFF. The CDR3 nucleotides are TGTGCCAGCAGTGGAACAGGGGCCCATAATGAAAAACTGTTTTTT.

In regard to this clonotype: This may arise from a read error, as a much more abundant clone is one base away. This chain's CDR3 is CSVRQGTLCGYTF. CDR3 in DNA: TGCAGCGTCCGACAGGGGACCCTCTGTGGCTACACCTTC. The V and J genes are TRBV29-1 and TRBJ1-2; the match to TRBD1 covers 8 bases. This CDR3 has 13 residues. Trimming cost V 6 bases and J 7 bases; bases outside gene matches: 10. CDR1 SQVTM and CDR2 ANQGSEA come from the germline V gene.

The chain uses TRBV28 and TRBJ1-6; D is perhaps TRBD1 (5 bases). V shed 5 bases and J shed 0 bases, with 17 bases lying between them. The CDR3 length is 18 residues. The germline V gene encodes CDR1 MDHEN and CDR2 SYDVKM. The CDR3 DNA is TGTGCCAGCAGTCTCCCCTCCCGGGGCAGCTCCTATAATTCACCCCTCCACTTT. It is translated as CASSLPSRGSSYNSPLHF.

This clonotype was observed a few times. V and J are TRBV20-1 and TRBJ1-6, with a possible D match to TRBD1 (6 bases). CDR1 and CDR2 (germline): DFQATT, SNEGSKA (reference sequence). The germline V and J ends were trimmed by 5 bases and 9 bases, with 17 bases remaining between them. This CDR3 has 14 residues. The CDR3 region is CSALVRTASSPLHF. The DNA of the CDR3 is TGCAGTGCTCTAGTGCGGACAGCGAGTTCACCCCTCCACTTT.

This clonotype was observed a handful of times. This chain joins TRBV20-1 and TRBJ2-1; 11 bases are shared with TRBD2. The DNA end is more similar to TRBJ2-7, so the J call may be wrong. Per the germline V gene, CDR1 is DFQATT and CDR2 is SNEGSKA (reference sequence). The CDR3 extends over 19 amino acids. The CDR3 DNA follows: TGCAGTGCTAGAGGCCACAGGGCAACTAGCGGGAGCTCCTACAATGAGCAGTACTTC. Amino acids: CSARGHRATSGSSYNEQYF.

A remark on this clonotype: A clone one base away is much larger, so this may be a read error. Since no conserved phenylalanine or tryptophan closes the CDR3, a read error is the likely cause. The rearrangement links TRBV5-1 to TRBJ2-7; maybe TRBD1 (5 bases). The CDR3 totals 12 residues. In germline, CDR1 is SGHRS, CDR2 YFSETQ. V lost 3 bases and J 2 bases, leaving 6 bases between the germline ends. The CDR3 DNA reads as TGCGCCAGCAGCTCCAGGGCCTACGAGCAGTACTTG. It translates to CASSSRAYEQYL.

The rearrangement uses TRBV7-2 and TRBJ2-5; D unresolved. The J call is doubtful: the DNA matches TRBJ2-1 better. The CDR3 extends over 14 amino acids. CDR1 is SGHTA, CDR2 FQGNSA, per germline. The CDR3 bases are TGTGCCAGCAGCTTAGCCGGGTACGCCGAGACCCAGTTCTTC. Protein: CASSLAGYAETQFF.

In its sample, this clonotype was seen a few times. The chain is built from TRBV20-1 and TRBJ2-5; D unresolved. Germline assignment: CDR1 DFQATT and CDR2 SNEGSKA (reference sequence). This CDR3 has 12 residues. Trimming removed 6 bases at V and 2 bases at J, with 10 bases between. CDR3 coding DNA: TGCAGTGCCAAACGGGTACAAGAGACCCAGTACTTC. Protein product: CSAKRVQETQYF.

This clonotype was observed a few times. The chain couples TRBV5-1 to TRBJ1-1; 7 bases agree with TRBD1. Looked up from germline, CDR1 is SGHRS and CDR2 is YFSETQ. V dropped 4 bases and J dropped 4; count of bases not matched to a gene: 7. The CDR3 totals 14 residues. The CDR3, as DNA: TGCGCCAGCAGCCTCGGACAGGATGGCACTGAAGCTTTCTTT. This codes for CASSLGQDGTEAFF. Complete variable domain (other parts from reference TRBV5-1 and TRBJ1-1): KAGVTQTPRYLIKTRGQQVTLSCSPISGHRSVSWYQQTPGQGLQFLFEYFSETQRNKGNFPGRFSGRQFSNSRSEMNVSTLELGDSALYLCASSLGQDGTEAFFGQGTRLTVV.

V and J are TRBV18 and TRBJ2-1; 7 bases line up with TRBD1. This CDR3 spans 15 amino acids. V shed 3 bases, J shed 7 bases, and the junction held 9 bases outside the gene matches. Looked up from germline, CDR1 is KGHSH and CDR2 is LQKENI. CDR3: CASSPQTGWTNEQFF. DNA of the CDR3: TGTGCCAGCTCACCCCAGACAGGGTGGACTAATGAGCAGTTCTTC.

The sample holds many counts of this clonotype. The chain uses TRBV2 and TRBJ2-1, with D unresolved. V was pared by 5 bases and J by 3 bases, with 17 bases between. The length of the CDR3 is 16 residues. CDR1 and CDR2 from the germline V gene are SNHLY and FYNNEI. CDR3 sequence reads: CASSRTRFMDYNEQFF. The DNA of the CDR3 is TGTGCCAGCAGTCGAACCCGGTTCATGGACTACAATGAGCAGTTCTTC.

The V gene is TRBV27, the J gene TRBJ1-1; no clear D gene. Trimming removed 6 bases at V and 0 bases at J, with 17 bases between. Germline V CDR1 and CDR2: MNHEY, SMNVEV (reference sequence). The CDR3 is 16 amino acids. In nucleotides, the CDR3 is TGTGCCAGCAGCTTTAGGCGGAGCGGGATGAACACTGAAGCTTTCTTT. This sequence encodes CASSFRRSGMNTEAFF.

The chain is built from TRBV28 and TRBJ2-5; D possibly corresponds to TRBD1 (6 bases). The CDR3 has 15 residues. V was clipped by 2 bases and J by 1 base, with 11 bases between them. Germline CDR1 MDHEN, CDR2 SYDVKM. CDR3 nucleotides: TGTGCCAGCAGTTTAGGACAGCCACCCCAAGAGACCCAGTACTTC. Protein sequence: CASSLGQPPQETQYF. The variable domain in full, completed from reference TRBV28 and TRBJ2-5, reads DVKVTQSSRYLVKRTGEKVFLECVQDMDHENMFWYRQDPGLGLRLIYFSYDVKMKEKGDIPEGYSVSREKKERFSLILESASTNQTSMYLCASSLGQPPQETQYFGPGTRLLVL.